One and the same sample provided the 31 T cell receptor beta chains below, sequenced in a study of blood T cell repertoires in COVID-19. Profiling relied on immunoSEQ multiplex PCR, and the TCRdb table lists in-frame clones only, not all of them. The table records approximately 220,000 clones, around 86% of them present only once. Sequencing was performed on peripheral blood. The receptors come from a man between 45 and 60 years old with acute or convalescent COVID-19.

Only a few counts were recorded for this clone. The chain recombines TRBV7-2 with TRBJ1-5; tentatively, D is TRBD1 (5 bases). This CDR3 comprises 16 residues. Germline V gives CDR1 SGHTA, CDR2 FQGNSA. V dropped 1 base and J dropped 1 base, with 11 bases sitting between them. Written as DNA, the CDR3 is TGTGCCAGCAGCTTAGGGGGGGGTCGGAGCAATCAGCCCCAGCATTTT. It codes for CASSLGGGRSNQPQHF.

This chain uses TRBV19 with TRBJ2-7; 7 nucleotides agree with TRBD1. V was clipped by 1 base and J by 2 bases; unmatched bases: 11. Germline V gene data show CDR1 as LNHDA and CDR2 as SQIVND (reference sequence). The CDR3 runs 17 residues. The CDR3 DNA sequence: TGTGCCAGTAGTATAGGGTCCAGGGGGATAAGGGCCTACGAGCAGTACTTC. The encoded protein is CASSIGSRGIRAYEQYF.

The gene calls are TRBV20-1 and TRBJ2-7, with D unresolved. Germline V CDR1 and CDR2: DFQATT, SNEGSKA (reference sequence). The V gene lost 6 bases and the J gene lost 2 bases, with 5 bases spanning the gap. The CDR3 consists of 10 residues. For the CDR3, the DNA is TGCAGTGCCCTCGCCTACGAGCAGTACTTC. It encodes CSALAYEQYF.

This chain connects TRBV6-5 to TRBJ1-1, with 9 bases lining up with TRBD1. From germline, CDR1 is MNHEY and CDR2 SVGAGI. The ends lost 5 bases at V and 5 bases at J; junction bases unmatched: 3. The CDR3 runs 13 residues. The CDR3 sequence is CASSPTGGTEAFF. CDR3 nucleotides: TGTGCCAGCAGTCCGACAGGGGGGACTGAAGCTTTCTTT.

The chain has TRBV11-3 and TRBJ2-2, with 10 bases fitting TRBD2. The V segment lost 3 bases and the J segment 6 bases; nucleotides outside the gene matches: 4. CDR1 and CDR2 from the germline V gene are SGHNT and YENEEA. This CDR3 has 15 amino acids. In nucleotides, the CDR3 is TGTGCCAGCAGCTTGGGAGGACTAGCGGCCGGGGAGCTGTTTTTT. It encodes CASSLGGLAAGELFF.

This clone was observed a handful of times. This chain uses TRBV5-4 with TRBJ1-1; D is perhaps TRBD1 (5 bases). The CDR3 has 14 residues. The germline CDR1 and CDR2 sequences are SGHNT and YYREEE (reference sequence). Trimming pared 4 bases from V and 3 bases from J, leaving 13 bases between. The chain's CDR3 is CASSARVGDTEAFF. The CDR3 nucleotides are TGTGCCAGCAGCGCCAGGGTTGGCGACACTGAAGCTTTCTTT.

V and J are TRBV11-1 and TRBJ1-1; D might be TRBD1 (5 bases). This CDR3 has 15 amino acids. Per the germline V gene, CDR1 is SGHAT and CDR2 is FQDESV (reference sequence). Deletions cut 3 bases from V and 0 bases from J, with 11 bases between. The CDR3 bases are TGTGCCAGCAGCTTCAGGGCAGTTGTGAACACTGAAGCTTTCTTT. It is translated as CASSFRAVVNTEAFF. The full variable domain, its missing parts supplied by reference TRBV11-1 and TRBJ1-1, is EAEVAQSPRYKITEKSQAVAFWCDPISGHATLYWYRQILGQGPELLVQFQDESVVDDSQLPKDRFSAERLKGVDSTLKIQPAELGDSAMYLCASSFRAVVNTEAFFGQGTRLTVV.

The rearrangement links TRBV5-1 to TRBJ1-1; TRBD1 might be the D (5 bases). V gave up 0 bases and J gave up 0 bases, with 9 bases separating them. The CDR3 spans 15 residues. The germline gives CDR1 SGHRS, CDR2 YFSETQ. CDR3 loop: CASSLEGHLNTEAFF. DNA of the CDR3: TGCGCCAGCAGCTTGGAAGGACATCTGAACACTGAAGCTTTCTTT.

This clone appeared a single time. The chain is built from TRBV30 and TRBJ2-1; 8 positions agree with TRBD1. Germline V gives CDR1 GTSNPN, CDR2 SVGIG (reference sequence). The CDR3 has 15 residues. The ends lost 3 bases at V and 2 bases at J; junction bases unmatched: 6. CDR3 in DNA: TGTGCCTGGAGCGGAGGGGACAGGCCCTACAATGAGCAGTTCTTC. It translates to CAWSGGDRPYNEQFF.

This clone appeared a few times. The genes are TRBV7-9 and TRBJ1-5; D gene uncertain. The CDR3 is 13 residues long. Trimming cost V 3 bases and J 5 bases, with 8 bases left between them. Germline V gene lookup returns CDR1 SEHNR and CDR2 FQNEAQ (reference sequence). CDR3 residues: CASSFARDQPQHF. Here the CDR3 DNA reads TGTGCCAGCAGCTTCGCTCGCGATCAGCCCCAGCATTTT.

CDR3 nucleotide sequence: TGTGCCAGCAGTGGCCAGAACTATGGCTACACCTTC. Protein: CASSGQNYGYTF. The chain couples TRBV2 to TRBJ1-2; D gene ambiguous. The CDR3 covers 12 residues. Trimming removed 4 bases from V and 2 bases from J, with 5 bases in between. The germline CDR1 and CDR2 sequences are SNHLY and FYNNEI.

Notes on this clone: This sample also contains other DNA sequences that code for the same CDR3. The chain is built from TRBV27 and TRBJ1-2; TRBD1 aligns across 8 bases. V gave up 5 bases and J gave up 2 bases; unmatched junction bases: 7. Germline V CDR1 and CDR2: MNHEY, SMNVEV (reference sequence). The CDR3 has 15 amino acids. This CDR3 reads CASSVDRGNNYGYTF. CDR3 bases: TGTGCCAGCAGTGTTGACAGGGGTAACAACTATGGCTACACCTTC.

The gene calls are TRBV10-3 and TRBJ2-7; 8 bases agree with TRBD2. Germline loops: CDR1 ENHRY, CDR2 SYGVKD. CDR3 length equals 14 residues. Germline trimming cut 10 bases from V and 5 bases from J; bases unmatched to any gene: 13. The CDR3 coding sequence is TGTGCCACCGGGGGGGGTCTGACTCGGGACGAGCAGTACTTC. It translates to CATGGGLTRDEQYF.

The genes are TRBV5-1 and TRBJ2-5; 8 bases match TRBD2. Looked up from germline, CDR1 is SGHRS and CDR2 is YFSETQ. The CDR3 runs 15 residues. The V and J ends lost 2 bases and 1 base, in that order; junction bases with no gene match: 4. Here the CDR3 reads CASSFTLAGQETQYF. As DNA, the CDR3 is TGCGCCAGCAGCTTCACGCTAGCGGGCCAAGAGACCCAGTACTTC.

The rearrangement joins TRBV3-1 (or the pseudogene TRBV3-2) to TRBJ1-2, with D possibly TRBD1 on 5 matching bases. The germline CDR1 and CDR2 sequences are LGHDT and YNNKEL (reference sequence). The CDR3 spans 14 residues. V was shortened by 4 bases and J by 8 bases, with 17 bases between the two germline ends. This CDR3 reads CASSPPLQGTGYTF. CDR3 DNA: TGTGCCAGCAGCCCCCCCCTCCAGGGAACGGGCTACACCTTC.

This clone was picked up many times. The chain links TRBV27 to TRBJ1-6; D is unclear. Between the trimmed V and J ends, which lost 0 bases and 3 bases, there was a span of 3 bases. The CDR3 runs 14 residues. Looked up from germline, CDR1 is MNHEY and CDR2 is SMNVEV (reference sequence). CDR3 protein: CASSLSYYNSPLHF. In nucleotides, the CDR3 is TGTGCCAGCAGTTTATCTTACTATAATTCACCCCTCCACTTT.

J is TRBJ1-6 and V is TRBV18; a weak D match, TRBD1 (5 bases). The germline V gene encodes CDR1 KGHSH and CDR2 LQKENI. Trimming cost V 3 bases and J 0 bases, with 9 bases left between them. This CDR3 region has 16 residues. CDR3 DNA: TGTGCCAGCTCACCCGGGGGAATCTCCTATAATTCACCCCTCCACTTT. Translated, it gives CASSPGGISYNSPLHF.

This chain connects TRBV10-1 to TRBJ2-2; 7 nucleotides match TRBD1. The CDR3 is 13 amino acids. J was trimmed by 7 bases and V by 3 bases; bases with no gene match: 2. Germline CDR1 is WNHNN and CDR2 is SYGVQD (reference sequence). CDR3 residues: CASSDRGIGELFF. DNA for the CDR3: TGCGCCAGCAGTGACAGGGGGATCGGGGAGCTGTTTTTT.

The chain uses TRBV6-5 and TRBJ1-1; D ambiguous. Deletions cut 7 bases from V and 5 bases from J, with 20 bases between. The CDR3 has 15 residues. From germline, CDR1 is MNHEY and CDR2 SVGAGI. Written as DNA, the CDR3 is TGTGCCAGCACCCCCTCGAGAAACCCACTTACTGAAGCTTTCTTT. Protein product: CASTPSRNPLTEAFF.

J is TRBJ1-1 and V is TRBV7-2; D possibly corresponds to TRBD1 (6 bases). Germline V gene lookup returns CDR1 SGHTA and CDR2 FQGNSA. V was shortened by 2 bases and J by 11 bases, with 15 bases between the two germline ends. This CDR3 comprises 13 residues. The CDR3 is CASSLSVAGAAFF. The CDR3 DNA reads TGTGCCAGCAGCTTATCAGTCGCAGGGGCGGCTTTCTTT.

This sequence joins TRBV7-8 and TRBJ2-5, with D possibly being TRBD1 (5 bases). The CDR3 covers 13 residues. The V end was cut by 1 base, the J end by 4 bases, with 7 bases between. The germline V gene encodes CDR1 SGHVS and CDR2 FQNEAQ. In nucleotides, the CDR3 is TGTGCCAGCAGCTTAGGCAGGGTAGAGACCCAGTACTTC. This codes for CASSLGRVETQYF.

The V and J genes are TRBV19 and TRBJ1-5; possibly TRBD1 for D (6 bases). Trimming took 3 bases from V and 4 from J, leaving 7 bases between them. CDR1 and CDR2 (germline): LNHDA, SQIVND (reference sequence). The CDR3 spans 13 residues. CDR3 sequence: CASSMDRNQPQHF. The CDR3 DNA reads as TGTGCCAGTAGTATGGACAGAAATCAGCCCCAGCATTTT.

This sequence joins TRBV19 and TRBJ1-1; 7 bases line up with TRBD1. Trimming removed 6 bases from V and 1 base from J; junction bases left unmatched: 11. This CDR3 contains 16 residues. The germline V gene has CDR1 LNHDA and CDR2 SQIVND (reference sequence). CDR3 nucleotide sequence: TGTGCCAGTAGGACATTGACAGGGTGGGCGAACACTGAAGCTTTCTTT. Its protein product is CASRTLTGWANTEAFF.

This clone was picked up a small number of times. V and J are TRBV7-2 and TRBJ2-2; TRBD1 matches at 8 bases. Trimming took 5 bases from V and 7 from J; bases not matched to a gene: 18. Germline V gene data show CDR1 as SGHTA and CDR2 as FQGNSA. This CDR3 is 18 amino acids long. This CDR3 is CASSQERGGQGRLGELFF. CDR3 DNA sequence: TGTGCCAGCAGCCAAGAAAGGGGAGGACAGGGACGTCTCGGGGAGCTGTTTTTT.

CDR3 sequence reads: CASSLRSGSNTEAFF. The CDR3 coding sequence is TGTGCCAGCAGTTTACGGTCCGGGTCGAACACTGAAGCTTTCTTT. The V and J genes are TRBV27 and TRBJ1-1; no clear D gene. The ends were cut back, 2 bases at V and 1 base at J, with 11 bases in the middle. Germline V CDR1 and CDR2: MNHEY, SMNVEV (reference sequence). The CDR3 has 15 residues.

This chain uses TRBV19 with TRBJ1-5; tentative D call: TRBD1 (5 bases). Trimming removed 3 bases at V and 5 bases at J, with 14 bases between. The germline gives CDR1 LNHDA, CDR2 SQIVND (reference sequence). The CDR3 runs 15 residues. CDR3 region: CASSIPQGWDQPQHF. CDR3 bases: TGTGCCAGTAGTATTCCCCAGGGTTGGGATCAGCCCCAGCATTTT.

V is TRBV18 and J is TRBJ2-5, with D perhaps TRBD1 (5 bases). Looked up from germline, CDR1 is KGHSH and CDR2 is LQKENI. The CDR3 totals 14 residues. The V end lost 1 base, the J end lost 5 bases, and 11 bases lay between the germline ends. In DNA form, the CDR3 reads TGTGCCAGCTCACCACAGGGGATGCGGGAGACCCAGTACTTC. This codes for CASSPQGMRETQYF.

The sample holds a few counts of this clone. The chain combines TRBV18 with TRBJ2-5; D is ambiguous. Germline V lookup: CDR1 KGHSH, CDR2 LQKENI. CDR3 size: 11 residues. V lost 4 bases, J lost 2 bases, and 2 bases lay in between. The CDR3 coding sequence is TGTGCCAGCTCACTACAAGAGACCCAGTACTTC. Amino acids: CASSLQETQYF.

This chain uses TRBV18 with TRBJ2-4; D is ambiguous. CDR1 is KGHSH and CDR2 is LQKENI in the germline V gene. The CDR3 is made up of 13 amino acids. The V and J ends lost 5 bases and 7 bases respectively, with 12 bases between them. CDR3 DNA: TGTGCCAGCTCATTGGAGCGTGGGAACATTCAGTACTTC. As protein: CASSLERGNIQYF.

The chain is built from TRBV19 and TRBJ1-6, with 9 bases lining up with TRBD1. The V gene end was trimmed by 6 bases and the J gene end by 10 bases; junction bases not matched to a gene: 7. Germline lookup yields CDR1 LNHDA and CDR2 SQIVND (reference sequence). The CDR3 is 14 residues long. The CDR3: CASREQGAVSPLHF. The CDR3 DNA follows: TGTGCCAGTAGGGAACAGGGGGCTGTCTCACCCCTCCACTTT.

J is TRBJ1-4 and V is TRBV4-2; TRBD1 is a possible D gene (5 bases). Germline CDR1 LGHNA, CDR2 YNFKEQ. The CDR3 extends over 17 amino acids. V lost 1 base, J lost 6 bases, and 18 bases lay in between. CDR3 residues: CASSQGAREGVDEKLFF. In nucleotides, the CDR3 is TGTGCCAGCAGCCAAGGGGCCAGGGAAGGCGTTGATGAAAAACTGTTTTTT.